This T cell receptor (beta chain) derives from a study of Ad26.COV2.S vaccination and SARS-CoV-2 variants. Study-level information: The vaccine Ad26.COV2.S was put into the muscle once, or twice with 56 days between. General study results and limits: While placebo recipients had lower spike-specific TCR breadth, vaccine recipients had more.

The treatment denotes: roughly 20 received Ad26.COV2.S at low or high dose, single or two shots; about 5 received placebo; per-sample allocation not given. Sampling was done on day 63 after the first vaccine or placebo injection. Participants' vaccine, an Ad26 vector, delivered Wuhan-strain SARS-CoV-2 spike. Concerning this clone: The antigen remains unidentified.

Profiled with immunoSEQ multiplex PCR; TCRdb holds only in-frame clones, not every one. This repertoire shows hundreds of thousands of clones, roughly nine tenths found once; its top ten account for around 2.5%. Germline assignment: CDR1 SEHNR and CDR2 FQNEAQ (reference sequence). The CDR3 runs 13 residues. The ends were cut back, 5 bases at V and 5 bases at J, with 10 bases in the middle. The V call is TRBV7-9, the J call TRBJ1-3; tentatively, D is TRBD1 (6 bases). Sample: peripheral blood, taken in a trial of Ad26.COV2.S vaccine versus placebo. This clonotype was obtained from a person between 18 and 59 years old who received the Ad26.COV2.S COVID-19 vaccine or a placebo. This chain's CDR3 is CASSGGQRNTIYF. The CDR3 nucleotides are TGTGCCAGCAGCGGGGGACAAAGAAACACCATATATTTT.